This TCR beta chain comes out of a study of CD8+ T cells in alopecia areata. For the study at large: Treatment of the treated patients consisted of oral tofacitinib, 5 to 10 mg twice daily.

In each case, RNA was isolated and then reverse transcribed into cDNA as the sequencing template. TCRdb keeps only in-frame clones here, not all; method: immunoSEQ multiplex PCR. The profile shows more than 85,000 clones, 40% to 45% of them singletons. Study-level results: With patients, TCR sharing proved less clear than in mice, a difference possibly related to HLA. Higher clonality was seen in lesional scalp than in normal scalp, especially in alopecia totalis/universalis.

Germline CDR1 is KGHSH and CDR2 is LQKENI. The length of the CDR3 is 16 residues. V was clipped by 2 bases and J by 7 bases, with 18 bases between them. This clone was seen only a few times. As yet, its antigen is unknown. Starting from PBMCs, sorting isolated CD4+ and CD8+ T cells. The chain joins TRBV18 to TRBJ2-1, with D perhaps matching TRBD2 (6 bases). The sequence was obtained from a human donor with alopecia areata. Material: CD4+ T cells sorted from blood. The CDR3 nucleotides read TGTGCCAGCTCACCATTCGGGGGAGTTACGAGGAATGAGCAGTTCTTC. Its translation: CASSPFGGVTRNEQFF. The variable domain in full, with the rest retrieved from reference TRBV18 and TRBJ2-1, is NAGVMQNPRHLVRRRGQEARLRCSPMKGHSHVYWYRQLPEEGLKFMVYLQKENIIDESGMPKERFSAEFPKEGPSILRIQQVVRGDSAAYFCASSPFGGVTRNEQFFGPGTRLTVL.